This entry describes one TCR beta chain. Antigen unknown. The time point was: pre-sensitization, week 0. Treatment denoted: therapeutic diphenylcyclopropenone sensitization with weekly scalp DPC. Total RNA came from unfractionated whole blood. This entry comes from a study of human T cells and chemical hapten exposure. At the level of the study: Per-sample TCR yields varied mainly from small pooled library volume differences.

Study findings and constraints: No change in TCRs above 1 in 1000 frequency was produced by DPC sensitization. As patch test score rose, PT1 expanded TCR counts tended to rise as well.

MiXCR, applied by TCRdb to the RACE reads, yields one record per CDR3 protein. The sample holds roughly 100,000 distinct CDR3 sequences, roughly a tenth seen once. The germline V and J ends were trimmed by 2 bases and 6 bases, with 2 bases remaining between them. The CDR3 is made up of 10 amino acids. The germline gives CDR1 SGHDT, CDR2 YYEEEE. The chain is built from TRBV5-6 and TRBJ2-5, with unresolved D. Specimen: whole blood, collected in connection with sensitization to the hapten diphenylcyclopropenone (DPC). This clonotype originated in a woman aged 60-75 years with alopecia areata. Some clones in this sample may be carry-over from other donors' samples. CDR3 amino acids: CASSLKTQYF. The CDR3 DNA reads TGTGCCAGCAGCTTAAAGACCCAGTACTTC. Full variable domain (rest looked up from reference TRBV5-6 and TRBJ2-5): DAGVTQSPTHLIKTRGQQVTLRCSPKSGHDTVSWYQQALGQGPQFIFQYYEEEERQRGNFPDRFSGHQFPNYSSELNVNALLLGDSALYLCASSLKTQYFGPGTRLLVL.